The 25 T cell receptor beta chains below were found in one sample sequenced in a study of vaccination and CD4 T cells after COVID-19. These TCRs are of unknown antigen specificity. Sequence data for DNA of cultured CD4+ T cells were generated by the Oncomine TCR Beta short-read assay. TCRdb re-called the PCR reads with MiXCR, one entry per CDR3 protein. The table lists several thousand distinct CDR3 sequences, roughly 38% of them singletons, with over 15% in the top ten. Treatment in this sample: approximately 9-day PBMC culture with coronavirus spike peptide pools or control peptides (ViraFEST assay). Ahead of the COVID-19 pandemic (2011-2018), the CD4+ T cells of the unexposed donor were collected. The sample was CD4+ T cells from blood, cultured in vitro. The receptors stem from a human donor in good health.

The chain employs TRBV2 and TRBJ1-1; D gene uncertain. Per germline, CDR1 SNHLY and CDR2 FYNNEI. V gave up 6 bases and J gave up 1 base, with 9 bases separating them. The CDR3 is 13 residues long. Written as DNA, the CDR3 is TGTGCCAGCAGGCGGTGGGGGAACACTGAAGCTTTCTTT. Protein sequence: CASRRWGNTEAFF.

The rearrangement uses TRBV6-5 and TRBJ1-1; D is unclear. Germline values: CDR1 MNHEY, CDR2 SVGAGI. V shed 2 bases and J shed 4 bases, with 11 bases lying between them. CDR3 length equals 14 residues. DNA of the CDR3: TGTGCCAGCAGTTACAGCCCCGGTATCACTGAAGCTTTCTTT. Protein product: CASSYSPGITEAFF.

This chain's CDR3 is CASSQDVALTYEQYF. CDR3 nucleotide sequence: TGTGCCAGCAGCCAAGATGTTGCCCTAACCTACGAGCAGTACTTC. V is TRBV3-1 and J is TRBJ2-7; D is undetermined. The germline V and J ends were trimmed by 0 bases and 2 bases, with 11 bases remaining between them. The CDR3 extends over 15 amino acids. The V gene's germline CDR1 is LGHDT and CDR2 YNNKEL (reference sequence).

The rearrangement uses TRBV6-2 or TRBV6-3 and TRBJ2-7, with 12 bases identical to TRBD2. Trimming cost V 0 bases and J 6 bases; bases outside gene matches: 3. CDR1 MNHEY and CDR2 SVGEGT come from the germline V gene. The CDR3 runs to 15 residues. CDR3 coding DNA: TGTGCCAGCAGTTACTCGACTAGCGGGAGCCGCGAGCAGTACTTC. This sequence encodes CASSYSTSGSREQYF.

This chain connects TRBV7-2 to TRBJ1-4; D perhaps matches TRBD1 (6 bases). CDR3 length: 14 residues. With 1 base removed from V and 7 bases from J, the gap between germline ends came to 10 bases. The V gene's germline CDR1 is SGHTA and CDR2 FQGNSA. The CDR3 nucleotides are TGTGCCAGCAGCTTAGGGGGGGCGTTTGAAAAACTGTTTTTT. This translates into CASSLGGAFEKLFF.

The V gene is TRBV5-4, the J gene TRBJ2-1, with 15 bases fitting TRBD2. The CDR3 totals 15 residues. Germline assignment: CDR1 SGHNT and CDR2 YYREEE (reference sequence). J was trimmed by 10 bases and V by 2 bases; bases with no gene match: 4. The CDR3 loop reads CASSFRTSGREEQFF. As DNA, the CDR3 is TGTGCCAGCAGCTTTAGGACTAGCGGGAGGGAGGAGCAGTTCTTC.

The V call is TRBV6-1, the J call TRBJ2-7; 9 bases match TRBD2. The CDR3 has 12 amino acids. CDR1 and CDR2 (germline): MNHNS, SASEGT. V shed 10 bases, J shed 3 bases, and the junction held 4 bases outside the gene matches. CDR3 in amino acids: CATRGGLYEQYF. In nucleotides, the CDR3 is TGTGCCACGCGGGGGGGGCTCTACGAGCAGTACTTC.

The V gene is TRBV5-8, the J gene TRBJ1-5; D is unclear. Trimming removed 1 base from V and 0 bases from J, with 5 bases in between. Germline V gene data show CDR1 as SGHTS and CDR2 as YDEGEE. The CDR3 contains 14 residues. CDR3 region: CASSLRYSNQPQHF. The CDR3 DNA follows: TGTGCCAGCAGCTTGCGTTATAGCAATCAGCCCCAGCATTTT.

A note on this clonotype: The CDR3 does not end in the conserved phenylalanine or tryptophan, so this is likely a read error. This chain uses TRBV20-1 with TRBJ1-2; TRBD1 is a possible D gene (6 bases). Germline assignment: CDR1 DFQATT and CDR2 SNEGSKA (reference sequence). Trimming took off 5 bases at V and 0 bases at J, with 13 bases between the two ends. This CDR3 spans 14 amino acids. CDR3 coding DNA: TGCAGTGCTGCGGGCGGACAGCCTAACTATGGCTACACCCTC. Its protein is CSAAGGQPNYGYTL.

This chain joins TRBV3-1 and TRBJ1-1; D ambiguous. The V and J ends lost 4 bases and 1 base respectively, with 7 bases between them. From germline, CDR1 is LGHDT and CDR2 YNNKEL (reference sequence). The CDR3 loop spans 13 amino acids. The CDR3 sequence is CASSLRGNTEAFF. The CDR3 DNA reads TGTGCCAGCAGCCTACGGGGGAACACTGAAGCTTTCTTT.

The V and J genes are TRBV6-5 and TRBJ1-5, with no clear D. Per germline, CDR1 MNHEY and CDR2 SVGAGI. The V gene lost 0 bases and the J gene lost 2 bases, with 14 bases spanning the gap. The CDR3 spans 17 residues. The DNA for the CDR3 is TGTGCCAGCAGTTACTCGAGCTATGGTGGGCGCAATCAGCCCCAGCATTTT. Amino acids: CASSYSSYGGRNQPQHF.

The CDR3, as DNA: TGCAGTGCTAGAGTTGGACAGGGAGGTCAGCCCCAGCATTTT. Protein sequence: CSARVGQGGQPQHF. This chain links TRBV20-1 with TRBJ1-5; 8 bases agree with TRBD1. CDR3 length equals 14 residues. J gave up 6 bases and V 1 base, and 5 bases lay outside the gene matches. Germline V gives CDR1 DFQATT, CDR2 SNEGSKA (reference sequence).

The chain carries TRBV5-1 and TRBJ2-7; either TRBD1 or TRBD2 may fit D (6 bases each). The CDR3 extends over 12 amino acids. Per the germline V gene, CDR1 is SGHRS and CDR2 is YFSETQ. Between the trimmed V and J ends, which lost 4 bases and 7 bases, there was a span of 12 bases. The CDR3 DNA reads as TGCGCCAGCAGCCGTGGGGGGCATGAGCAGTACTTC. It translates to CASSRGGHEQYF.

In this sample, this clonotype turned up a few times. The chain recombines TRBV2 with TRBJ2-1, with 14 bases identical to TRBD2. The germline V gene has CDR1 SNHLY and CDR2 FYNNEI. The CDR3 runs to 16 residues. V shed 6 bases, J shed 5 bases, and the junction held 6 bases outside the gene matches. The DNA for the CDR3 is TGTGCCAGCAGAGGGACTAGCGGGAGTCGTCACAATGAGCAGTTCTTC. Its translation is CASRGTSGSRHNEQFF. The full variable domain, completed using reference TRBV2 and TRBJ2-1, is EPEVTQTPSHQVTQMGQEVILRCVPISNHLYFYWYRQILGQKVEFLVSFYNNEISEKSEIFDDQFSVERPDGSNFTLKIRSTKLEDSAMYFCASRGTSGSRHNEQFFGPGTRLTVL.

J is TRBJ2-3 and V is TRBV12-3 or TRBV12-4; 8 positions agree with TRBD2. The junction had 14 bases not matched to a gene; V was cut back by 4 bases and J by 2 bases. CDR3 length: 18 residues. The CDR3 DNA reads as TGTGCCAGCAGTTGGAACGGGGGGGCCATTACCTCCACAGATACGCAGTATTTT. Protein sequence: CASSWNGGAITSTDTQYF.

This clonotype has just a few counts. This chain links TRBV20-1 with TRBJ1-5; TRBD1 agrees at 8 bases. With 5 bases clipped from V and 6 bases from J, the junction kept 6 bases outside the gene matches. Germline assignment: CDR1 DFQATT and CDR2 SNEGSKA (reference sequence). The CDR3 loop spans 13 amino acids. The CDR3 loop reads CSARTGSFQPQHF. The CDR3, as DNA: TGCAGTGCTCGGACAGGGTCTTTTCAGCCCCAGCATTTT.

The rearrangement uses TRBV6-1 and TRBJ2-5, with D possibly matching TRBD2 (6 bases). The CDR3 has 14 residues. Between the trimmed V and J ends, which lost 6 bases and 7 bases, there was a span of 18 bases. Germline values: CDR1 MNHNS, CDR2 SASEGT. The CDR3, as DNA: TGTGCCAGCAGACATCCCGGGACTTTCCCGACCCAGTACTTC. Translation: CASRHPGTFPTQYF.

The V and J genes are TRBV9 and TRBJ1-2, with D perhaps TRBD1 (5 bases). Trimming took off 0 bases at V and 5 bases at J, with 8 bases between the two ends. The CDR3 runs to 13 residues. The germline V gene encodes CDR1 SGDLS and CDR2 YYNGEE. The CDR3 reads CASSVGQGYGYTF. CDR3 DNA: TGTGCCAGCAGCGTAGGGCAGGGTTATGGCTACACCTTC.

This chain joins TRBV4-2 and TRBJ1-2, with a tentative D call TRBD1 (5 bases). Germline V lookup: CDR1 LGHNA, CDR2 YNFKEQ. The CDR3 totals 16 residues. V was trimmed by 3 bases and J by 7 bases, leaving 21 bases between them. The CDR3 here is CASSQGPLDNPLGYTF. The CDR3 DNA is TGTGCCAGCAGCCAGGGACCCCTGGACAATCCGCTTGGCTACACCTTC.

This clonotype came up a few times. The gene calls are TRBV7-2 and TRBJ1-2, with D tentatively TRBD1 (5 bases). This CDR3 contains 11 residues. V was shortened by 5 bases and J by 13 bases, with 14 bases between the two germline ends. Per the germline V gene, CDR1 is SGHTA and CDR2 is FQGNSA. The CDR3 bases are TGTGCCAGCAGCCCCCCCGGGGCCGGCACCTTC. It codes for CASSPPGAGTF.

The gene calls are TRBV5-1 and TRBJ2-3, with a tentative D call TRBD2 (6 bases). The V and J ends lost 0 bases and 6 bases respectively, with 14 bases between them. This CDR3 has 15 residues. Germline lookup yields CDR1 SGHRS and CDR2 YFSETQ. This CDR3 reads CASSLGYGSVDTQYF. The CDR3 nucleotides read TGCGCCAGCAGCTTGGGTTACGGGAGTGTTGATACGCAGTATTTT.

The V and J genes are TRBV10-3 and TRBJ1-2; D gene uncertain. The CDR3 has 12 residues. Per germline, CDR1 ENHRY and CDR2 SYGVKD. V dropped 3 bases and J dropped 4 bases, with 6 bases sitting between them. CDR3 in amino acids: CAISESGYGYTF. In nucleotides, the CDR3 is TGTGCCATCAGTGAATCAGGCTATGGCTACACCTTC.

This clonotype has only a few counts. Written as DNA, the CDR3 is TGCAGTGCTAGAGATCTACGATCGAACTATGGCTACACCTTC. Translation: CSARDLRSNYGYTF. This chain uses TRBV20-1 with TRBJ1-2; unclear D gene. CDR1 and CDR2 (germline): DFQATT, SNEGSKA (reference sequence). V lost 0 bases to trimming and J lost 2 bases, with 10 bases between them. The CDR3 runs to 14 residues.

The V gene is TRBV6-5, the J gene TRBJ2-1; 11 bases line up with TRBD2. J was trimmed by 5 bases and V by 4 bases; bases with no gene match: 4. The V gene's germline CDR1 is MNHEY and CDR2 SVGAGI. The CDR3 runs to 15 residues. The CDR3 DNA sequence: TGTGCCAGCAGTTCACTAGCGGGAGACCACAATGAGCAGTTCTTC. Its translation is CASSSLAGDHNEQFF.

This clonotype showed up just a few times. The chain carries TRBV7-8 and TRBJ2-7, with D maybe TRBD1 (6 bases). The CDR3 is 16 amino acids. Germline CDR1 reads SGHVS; CDR2 reads FQNEAQ. Trimming took 5 bases from V and 0 from J, leaving 17 bases between them. DNA for the CDR3: TGTGCCAGCAGCCCTCATCGGGACAAGAGCTCCTACGAGCAGTACTTC. Translating it yields CASSPHRDKSSYEQYF.